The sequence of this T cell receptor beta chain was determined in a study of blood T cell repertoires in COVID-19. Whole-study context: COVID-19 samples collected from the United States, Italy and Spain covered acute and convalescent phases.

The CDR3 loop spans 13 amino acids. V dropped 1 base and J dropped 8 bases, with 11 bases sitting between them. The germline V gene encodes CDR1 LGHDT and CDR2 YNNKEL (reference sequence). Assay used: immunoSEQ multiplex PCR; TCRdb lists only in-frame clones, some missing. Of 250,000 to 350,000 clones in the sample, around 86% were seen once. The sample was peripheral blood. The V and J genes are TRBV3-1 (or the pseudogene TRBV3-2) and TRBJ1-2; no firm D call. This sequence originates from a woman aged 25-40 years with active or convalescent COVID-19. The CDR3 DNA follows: TGTGCCAGCAGCCAAGCTTCAGGTGGCGGCTACACCTTC. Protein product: CASSQASGGGYTF.